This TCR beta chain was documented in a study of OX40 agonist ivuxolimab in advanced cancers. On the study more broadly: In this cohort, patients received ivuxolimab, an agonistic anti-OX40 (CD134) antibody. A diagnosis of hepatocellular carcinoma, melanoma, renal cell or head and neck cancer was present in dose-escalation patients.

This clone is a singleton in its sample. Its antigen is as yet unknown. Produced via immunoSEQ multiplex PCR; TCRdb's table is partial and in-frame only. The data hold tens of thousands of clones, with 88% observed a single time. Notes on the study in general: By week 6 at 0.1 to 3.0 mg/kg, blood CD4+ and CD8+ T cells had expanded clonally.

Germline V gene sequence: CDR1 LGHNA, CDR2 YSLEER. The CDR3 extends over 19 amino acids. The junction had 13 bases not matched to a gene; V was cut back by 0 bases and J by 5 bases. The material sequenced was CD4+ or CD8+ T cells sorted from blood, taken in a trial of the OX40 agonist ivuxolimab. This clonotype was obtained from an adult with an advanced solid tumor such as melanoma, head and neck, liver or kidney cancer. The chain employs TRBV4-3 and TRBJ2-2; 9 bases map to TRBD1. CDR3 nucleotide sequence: TGCGCCAGCAGCCAAGATTTCTATGGGACAGGGTTACAGACCGGGGAGCTGTTTTTT. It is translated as CASSQDFYGTGLQTGELFF.